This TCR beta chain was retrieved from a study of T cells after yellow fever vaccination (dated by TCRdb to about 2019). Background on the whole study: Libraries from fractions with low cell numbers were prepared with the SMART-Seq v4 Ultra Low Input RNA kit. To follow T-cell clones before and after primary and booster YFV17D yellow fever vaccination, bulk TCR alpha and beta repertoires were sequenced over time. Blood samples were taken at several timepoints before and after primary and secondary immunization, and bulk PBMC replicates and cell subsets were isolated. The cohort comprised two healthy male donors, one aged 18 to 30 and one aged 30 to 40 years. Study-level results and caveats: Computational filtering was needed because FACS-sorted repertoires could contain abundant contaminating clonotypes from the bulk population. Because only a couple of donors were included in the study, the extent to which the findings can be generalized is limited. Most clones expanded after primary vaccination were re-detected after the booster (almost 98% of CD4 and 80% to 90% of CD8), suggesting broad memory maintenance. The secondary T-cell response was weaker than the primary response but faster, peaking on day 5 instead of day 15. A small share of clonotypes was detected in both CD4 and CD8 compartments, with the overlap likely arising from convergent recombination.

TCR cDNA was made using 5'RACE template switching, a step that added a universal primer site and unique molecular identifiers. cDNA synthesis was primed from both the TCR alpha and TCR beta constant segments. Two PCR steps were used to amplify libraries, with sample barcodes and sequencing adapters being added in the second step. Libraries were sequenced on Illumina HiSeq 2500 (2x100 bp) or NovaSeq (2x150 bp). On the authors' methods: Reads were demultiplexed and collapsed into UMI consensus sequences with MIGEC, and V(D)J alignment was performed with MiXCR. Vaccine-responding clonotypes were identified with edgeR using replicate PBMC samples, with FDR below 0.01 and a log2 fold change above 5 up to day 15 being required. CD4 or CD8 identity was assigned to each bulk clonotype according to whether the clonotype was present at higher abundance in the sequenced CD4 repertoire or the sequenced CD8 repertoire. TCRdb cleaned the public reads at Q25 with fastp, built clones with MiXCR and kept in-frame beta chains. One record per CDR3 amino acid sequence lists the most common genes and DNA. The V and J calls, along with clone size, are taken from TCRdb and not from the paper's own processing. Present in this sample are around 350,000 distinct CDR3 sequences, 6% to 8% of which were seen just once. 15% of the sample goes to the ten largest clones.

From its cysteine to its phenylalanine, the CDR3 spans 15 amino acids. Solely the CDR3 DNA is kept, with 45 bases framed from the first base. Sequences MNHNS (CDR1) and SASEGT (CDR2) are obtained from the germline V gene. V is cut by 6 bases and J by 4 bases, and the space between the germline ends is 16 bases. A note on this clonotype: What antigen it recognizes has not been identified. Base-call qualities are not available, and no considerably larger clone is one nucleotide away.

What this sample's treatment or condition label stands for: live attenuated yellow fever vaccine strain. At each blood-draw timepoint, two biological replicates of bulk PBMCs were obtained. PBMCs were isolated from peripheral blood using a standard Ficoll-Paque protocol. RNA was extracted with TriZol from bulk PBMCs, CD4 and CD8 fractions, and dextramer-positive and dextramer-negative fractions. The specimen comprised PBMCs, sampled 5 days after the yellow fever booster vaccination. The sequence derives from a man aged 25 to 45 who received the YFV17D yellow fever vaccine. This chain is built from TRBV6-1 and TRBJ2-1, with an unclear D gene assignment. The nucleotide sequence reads TGTGCCAGCAGGGTCCGGTCTCACGTATACAATGAGCAGTTCTTC. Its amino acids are CASRVRSHVYNEQFF.